This T cell receptor (beta chain) originates from a study of PD-1 blockade in mismatch repair-deficient tumors. On the study more broadly: All were previously treated, progressing patients with about 12 mismatch repair-deficient cancer types.

The study's findings and limits: Tumor-resident clones, often absent from pretreatment blood, expanded after pembrolizumab and then contracted.

Measured with immunoSEQ multiplex PCR; TCRdb has only the in-frame clones, and not every one. The data hold about 120,000 clones, with 88% observed a single time. Regarding this clone: The antigen remains undetermined.

The germline V and J ends were trimmed by 1 base and 0 bases, with 10 bases remaining between them. Germline V lookup: CDR1 LGHNA, CDR2 YNFKEQ. This CDR3 region has 16 residues. A few pembrolizumab responders had their TCRs sequenced. The source of this sequence is an adult with mismatch repair-deficient cancer. This chain connects TRBV4-2 to TRBJ1-3, with D uncertain. This sample comprised peripheral blood, obtained about 17 months after starting pembrolizumab. The CDR3 spells CASSQVLTDSGNTIYF. The CDR3 region has the DNA TGTGCCAGCAGCCAAGTGCTCACGGACTCTGGAAACACCATATATTTT.